Presented here are 5 T cell receptor beta chains from one specimen sequenced in a study of post-analysis software for immune sequencing data. The antigens these receptors bind are not known. Study outcomes and limitations: Higher frequency in patients than in controls was seen for about five TRBV segments, with TRBV5-6, TRBV5-1 and TRBV20-1 among them.

Unique molecular identifiers were built into the TCR beta cDNA libraries. MiXCR, applied by TCRdb to the PCR reads, yields one record per CDR3 protein. Among 400,000 to 500,000 distinct CDR3 sequences listed, approximately 38% were seen once. Sequenced material: blood. The receptors shown here come from a girl aged 2 to 9 with multiple sclerosis.

This clonotype was detected once. V is TRBV29-1 and J is TRBJ1-4; 7 nucleotides line up with TRBD1. V shed 6 bases and J 2 bases; nucleotides not matched to a gene: 6. Germline V gene data show CDR1 as SQVTM and CDR2 as ANQGSEA. The CDR3 is 14 amino acids. The DNA of the CDR3 is TGCAGCGTAGGGACAGCGTCCACTAATGAAAAACTGTTTTTT. Translation: CSVGTASTNEKLFF.

This clonotype was detected ten times or more. This chain links TRBV29-1 with TRBJ2-7, with TRBD1 identical over 9 bases. The CDR3 sequence is 13 residues long. CDR1 is SQVTM, CDR2 ANQGSEA, per germline. Trimming cost V 3 bases and J 5 bases; bases outside gene matches: 5. CDR3 in amino acids: CSVDIGQGNEQYF. The DNA of the CDR3 is TGCAGCGTTGACATCGGACAGGGGAACGAGCAGTACTTC.

This clonotype has just a few counts. Being one base from a much bigger clone, this may be a read error. The chain uses TRBV5-1 and TRBJ1-1; the D gene is possibly TRBD1 (5 bases). The CDR3 is made up of 14 amino acids. Germline V gene lookup returns CDR1 SGHRS and CDR2 YFSETQ. CDR3 nucleotides: TGCGCCAGCAACTTGGCTGGGGGGTACACTGAAGCTTTCTTT. Translated, it gives CASNLAGGYTEAFF. Complete variable domain (other parts from reference TRBV5-1 and TRBJ1-1): KAGVTQTPRYLIKTRGQQVTLSCSPISGHRSVSWYQQTPGQGLQFLFEYFSETQRNKGNFPGRFSGRQFSNSRSEMNVSTLELGDSALYLCASNLAGGYTEAFFGQGTRLTVV.

This clonotype has a handful of counts. J is TRBJ2-1 and V is TRBV29-1; weak D call: TRBD2 (6 bases). Trimming left V 4 bases short and J 4 bases short, with 11 bases between. From germline, CDR1 is SQVTM and CDR2 ANQGSEA. This CDR3 region has 13 residues. The chain's CDR3 is CSVGLLAYNEQFF. The CDR3 nucleotides are TGCAGCGTTGGACTTCTAGCGTACAATGAGCAGTTCTTC.

The chain combines TRBV18 with TRBJ1-5; D gene uncertain. Germline V CDR1 and CDR2: KGHSH, LQKENI. V lost 3 bases and J 5 bases, leaving 11 bases between the germline ends. The length of the CDR3 is 14 residues. CDR3 coding DNA: TGTGCCAGCTCACCGGGTACCCCTCATCAGCCCCAGCATTTT. Protein: CASSPGTPHQPQHF.